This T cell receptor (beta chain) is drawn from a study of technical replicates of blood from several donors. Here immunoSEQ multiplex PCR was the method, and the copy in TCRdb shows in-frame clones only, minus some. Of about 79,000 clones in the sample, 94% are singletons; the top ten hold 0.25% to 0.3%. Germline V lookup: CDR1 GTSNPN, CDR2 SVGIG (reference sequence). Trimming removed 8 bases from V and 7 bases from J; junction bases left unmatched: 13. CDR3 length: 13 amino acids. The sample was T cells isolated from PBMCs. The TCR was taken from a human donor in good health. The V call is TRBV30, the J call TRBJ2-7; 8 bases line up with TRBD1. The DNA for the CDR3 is TGTGCCGGAGGACAGGGAGATTCGTGGGAGCAGTACTTC. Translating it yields CAGGQGDSWEQYF. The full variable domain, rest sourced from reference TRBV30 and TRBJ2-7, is SQTIHQWPATLVQPVGSPLSLECTVEGTSNPNLYWYRQAAGRGLQLLFYSVGIGQISSEVPQNLSASRPQDRQFILSSKKLLLSDSGFYLCAGGQGDSWEQYFGPGTRLTVT.